The 12 T cell receptor beta chains presented below share a single source sample, sequenced in a study of blood T cell repertoires in COVID-19. Method: immunoSEQ multiplex PCR; TCRdb's copy keeps in-frame clones and lacks some. This sample has 40,000 to 50,000 clones, with 88% found just once. Sequences were obtained from peripheral blood. These receptors were obtained from a human donor in a cohort sampled during active COVID-19.

The count of this clone is one. The chain has TRBV10-3 and TRBJ2-2; possible D gene TRBD2, 5 bases. This CDR3 spans 16 amino acids. Germline V lookup: CDR1 ENHRY, CDR2 SYGVKD. Trimming took 3 bases from V and 7 from J, leaving 18 bases between them. CDR3 residues: CAISDLTDFGDGELFF. CDR3 bases: TGTGCCATCAGTGATCTGACGGACTTTGGGGACGGGGAGCTGTTTTTT.

This clone was detected only once. The chain combines TRBV7-9 with TRBJ2-1; TRBD2 is a possible D gene (5 bases). V was shortened by 5 bases and J by 3 bases, with 11 bases between the two germline ends. The length of the CDR3 is 14 residues. Germline V gene lookup returns CDR1 SEHNR and CDR2 FQNEAQ (reference sequence). For the CDR3, the DNA is TGTGCCAGCAGCCTCGGTGGGAGCTACAATGAGCAGTTCTTC. It translates to CASSLGGSYNEQFF.

This chain joins TRBV7-9 and TRBJ1-2; 9 bases fit TRBD1. From germline, CDR1 is SEHNR and CDR2 FQNEAQ (reference sequence). The V and J ends lost 4 bases and 3 bases, in that order; junction bases with no gene match: 15. The CDR3 has 18 amino acids. DNA for the CDR3: TGTGCCAGCAGCTCTAGTGGCCCCCTACGGGACAGGGACTATGGCTACACCTTC. Its protein product is CASSSSGPLRDRDYGYTF.

CDR3 loop: CASSDTGNYGYTF. The CDR3 DNA reads TGTGCCAGCAGTGACACAGGGAACTATGGCTACACCTTC. The chain is built from TRBV6-1 and TRBJ1-2, with D tentatively TRBD1 (6 bases). CDR1 is MNHNS and CDR2 is SASEGT in the germline V gene. The CDR3 is 13 residues long. V was shortened by 3 bases and J by 2 bases, with 7 bases between the two germline ends.

The chain links TRBV6-6 to TRBJ2-1; D is uncertain. V was cut by 7 bases and J by 15 bases, with 22 bases left in between. Germline V lookup: CDR1 MNHNY, CDR2 SVGAGI (reference sequence). The CDR3 spans 13 residues. Here the CDR3 DNA reads TGTGCCAGCACCTATGGCGGCCCTAAAACTCCGTTCTTC. It specifies CASTYGGPKTPFF.

V is TRBV7-9 and J is TRBJ2-1; D gene unclear. Germline CDR1 and CDR2: SEHNR and FQNEAQ (reference sequence). The CDR3 length is 12 residues. V was cut by 5 bases and J by 1 base, with 3 bases left in between. In nucleotides, the CDR3 is TGTGCCAGCAGCCCGTCCTACAATGAGCAGTTCTTC. Amino acid sequence: CASSPSYNEQFF.

V gene TRBV24-1 combines with J gene TRBJ2-7; 11 bases match TRBD1. Trimming took 0 bases from V and 2 from J; bases not matched to a gene: 5. There are 17 residues in the CDR3. Germline assignment: CDR1 KGHDR and CDR2 SFDVKD. The CDR3, as DNA: TGTGCCACCAGTGATTTGGTGTTGGACAGGGGGCCCTACGAGCAGTACTTC. It specifies CATSDLVLDRGPYEQYF.

DNA of the CDR3: TGTGCCAGCAGTGTGGAGGGGCAGCACTACGAGCAGTACTTC. This translates into CASSVEGQHYEQYF. The chain is built from TRBV2 and TRBJ2-7; a possible D gene is TRBD2 (6 bases). Germline loops: CDR1 SNHLY, CDR2 FYNNEI. Trimming pared 4 bases from V and 3 bases from J, leaving 13 bases between. The CDR3 has 14 amino acids.

The V gene is TRBV28, the J gene TRBJ2-7, with a weak D call TRBD1 (6 bases). Trimming removed 6 bases at V and 4 bases at J, with 16 bases between. This CDR3 contains 14 residues. The germline V gene has CDR1 MDHEN and CDR2 SYDVKM. The CDR3 reads CASSIAGAEYEQYF. For the CDR3, the DNA is TGTGCCAGCAGCATCGCAGGGGCGGAGTACGAGCAGTACTTC.

The rearrangement uses TRBV6-5 and TRBJ1-1, with D possibly matching TRBD1 (5 bases). The germline gives CDR1 MNHEY, CDR2 SVGAGI. Trimming removed 6 bases at V and 1 base at J, with 12 bases between. This CDR3 comprises 14 residues. CDR3 coding DNA: TGTGCCAGCAGATCAGACAGACCGAACACTGAAGCTTTCTTT. Protein sequence: CASRSDRPNTEAFF.

V is TRBV18 and J is TRBJ1-1, with 9 bases identical to TRBD1. CDR1 is KGHSH and CDR2 is LQKENI in the germline V gene. There are 15 residues in the CDR3. Trimming removed 6 bases from V and 6 bases from J; junction bases left unmatched: 11. CDR3 nucleotide sequence: TGTGCCAGCTCCACCGTCCGGGGACAGGGTGCTGAAGCTTTCTTT. This gives the protein CASSTVRGQGAEAFF.

The V call is TRBV9, the J call TRBJ2-3; D may be TRBD1 (6 bases). Germline CDR1 is SGDLS and CDR2 is YYNGEE. The CDR3 has 15 residues. Trimming pared 4 bases from V and 2 bases from J, leaving 14 bases between. The CDR3 protein is CASSKTGFDTDTQYF. In nucleotides, the CDR3 is TGTGCCAGCAGCAAAACAGGGTTTGACACAGATACGCAGTATTTT. Complete variable domain (other parts from reference TRBV9 and TRBJ2-3): DSGVTQTPKHLITATGQRVTLRCSPRSGDLSVYWYQQSLDQGLQFLIQYYNGEERAKGNILERFSAQQFPDLHSELNLSSLELGDSALYFCASSKTGFDTDTQYFGPGTRLTVL.